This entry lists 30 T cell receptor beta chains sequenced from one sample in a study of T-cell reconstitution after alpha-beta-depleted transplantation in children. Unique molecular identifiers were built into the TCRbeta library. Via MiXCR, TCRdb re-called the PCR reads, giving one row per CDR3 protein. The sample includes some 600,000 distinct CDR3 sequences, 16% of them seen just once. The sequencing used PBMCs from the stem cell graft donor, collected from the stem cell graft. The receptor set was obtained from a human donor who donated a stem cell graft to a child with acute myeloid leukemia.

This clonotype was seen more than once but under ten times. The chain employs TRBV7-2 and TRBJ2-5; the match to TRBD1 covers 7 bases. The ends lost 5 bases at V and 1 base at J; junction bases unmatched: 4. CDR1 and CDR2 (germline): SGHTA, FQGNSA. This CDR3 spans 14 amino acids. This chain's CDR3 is CASSRDRVQETQYF. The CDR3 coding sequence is TGTGCCAGCAGCCGCGACAGGGTCCAAGAGACCCAGTACTTC.

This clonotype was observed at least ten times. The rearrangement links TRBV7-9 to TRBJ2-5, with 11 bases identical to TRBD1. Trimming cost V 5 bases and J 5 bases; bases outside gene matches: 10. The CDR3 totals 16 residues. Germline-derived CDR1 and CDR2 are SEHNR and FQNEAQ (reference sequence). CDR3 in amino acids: CASSLTWTGGGETQYF. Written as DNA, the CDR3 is TGTGCCAGCAGCCTGACTTGGACAGGGGGCGGCGAGACCCAGTACTTC.

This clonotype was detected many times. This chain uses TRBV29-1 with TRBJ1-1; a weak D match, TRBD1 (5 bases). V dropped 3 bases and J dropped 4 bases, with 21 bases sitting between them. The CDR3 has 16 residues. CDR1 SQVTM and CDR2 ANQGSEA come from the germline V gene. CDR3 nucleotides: TGCAGCGTTGACAGGGAGTTCGTTTTCGGGGTCACTGAAGCTTTCTTT. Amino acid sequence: CSVDREFVFGVTEAFF.

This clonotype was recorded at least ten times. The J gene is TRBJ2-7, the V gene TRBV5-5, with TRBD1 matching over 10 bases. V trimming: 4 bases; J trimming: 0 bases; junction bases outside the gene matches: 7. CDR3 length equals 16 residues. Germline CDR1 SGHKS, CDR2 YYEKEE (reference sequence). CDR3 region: CASSASGQGFSYEQYF. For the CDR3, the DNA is TGTGCCAGCAGCGCATCGGGACAGGGGTTCTCCTACGAGCAGTACTTC.

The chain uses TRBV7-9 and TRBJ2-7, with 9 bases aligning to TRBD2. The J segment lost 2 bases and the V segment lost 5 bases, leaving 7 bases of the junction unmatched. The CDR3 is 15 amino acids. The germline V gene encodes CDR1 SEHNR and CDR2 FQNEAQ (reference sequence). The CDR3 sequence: CASSELRTSAYEQYF. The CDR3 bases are TGTGCCAGCAGCGAACTTCGGACTAGCGCCTACGAGCAGTACTTC.

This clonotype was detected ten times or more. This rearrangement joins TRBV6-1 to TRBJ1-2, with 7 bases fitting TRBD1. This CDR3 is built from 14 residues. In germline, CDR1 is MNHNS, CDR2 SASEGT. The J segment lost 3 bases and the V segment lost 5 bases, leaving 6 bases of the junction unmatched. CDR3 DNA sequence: TGTGCCAGCAGTAGTCGGGACAGTGACTATGGCTACACCTTC. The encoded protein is CASSSRDSDYGYTF.

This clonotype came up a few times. CDR3 sequence (DNA): TGTGCCAGCAGCTTGGGACAGCAAGTAAACTATGGCTACACCTTC. The encoded protein is CASSLGQQVNYGYTF. This chain links TRBV7-2 with TRBJ1-2; 7 positions agree with TRBD1. Looked up from germline, CDR1 is SGHTA and CDR2 is FQGNSA. This CDR3 has 15 amino acids. The ends lost 3 bases at V and 2 bases at J; junction bases unmatched: 6.

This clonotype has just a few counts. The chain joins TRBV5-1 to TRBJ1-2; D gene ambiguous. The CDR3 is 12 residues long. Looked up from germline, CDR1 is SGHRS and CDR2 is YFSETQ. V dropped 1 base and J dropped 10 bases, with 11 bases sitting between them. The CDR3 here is CASSLSRVYYTF. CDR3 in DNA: TGCGCCAGCAGCTTGAGTCGGGTTTACTACACCTTC.

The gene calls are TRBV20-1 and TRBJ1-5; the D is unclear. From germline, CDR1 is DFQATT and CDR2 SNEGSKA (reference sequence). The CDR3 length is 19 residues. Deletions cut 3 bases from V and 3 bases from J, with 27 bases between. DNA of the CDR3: TGCAGTGCTAGGGACCCGAGAGGAAGACCGGCCAATATCAATCAGCCCCAGCATTTT. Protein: CSARDPRGRPANINQPQHF.

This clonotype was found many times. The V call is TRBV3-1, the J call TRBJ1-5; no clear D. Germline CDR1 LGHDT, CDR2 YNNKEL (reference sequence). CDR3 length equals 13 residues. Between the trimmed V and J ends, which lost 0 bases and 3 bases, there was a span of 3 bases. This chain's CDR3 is CASSQDPNQPQHF. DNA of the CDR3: TGTGCCAGCAGCCAAGATCCCAATCAGCCCCAGCATTTT.

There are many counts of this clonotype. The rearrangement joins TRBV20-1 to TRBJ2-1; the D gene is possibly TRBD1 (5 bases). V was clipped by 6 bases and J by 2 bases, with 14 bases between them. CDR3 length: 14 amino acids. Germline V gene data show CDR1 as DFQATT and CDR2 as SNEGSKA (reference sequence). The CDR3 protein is CSAAEDSAYNEQFF. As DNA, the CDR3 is TGCAGTGCCGCCGAAGACAGCGCCTACAATGAGCAGTTCTTC.

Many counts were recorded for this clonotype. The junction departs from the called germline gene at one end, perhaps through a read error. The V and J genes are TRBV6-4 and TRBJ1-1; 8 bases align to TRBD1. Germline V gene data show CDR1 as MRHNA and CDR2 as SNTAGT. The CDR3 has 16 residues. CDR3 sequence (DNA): TGTGCCAGCGGTGAACGACAGGGGCTGGGAAACACTGAAGCTTTCTTT. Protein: CASGERQGLGNTEAFF.

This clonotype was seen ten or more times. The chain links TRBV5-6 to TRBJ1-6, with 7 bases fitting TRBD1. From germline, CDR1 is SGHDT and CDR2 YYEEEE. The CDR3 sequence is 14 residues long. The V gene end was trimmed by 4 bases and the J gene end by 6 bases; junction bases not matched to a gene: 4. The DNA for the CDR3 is TGTGCCAGCAGCCTCGGGACAGTTAATTCACCCCTCCACTTT. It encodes CASSLGTVNSPLHF.

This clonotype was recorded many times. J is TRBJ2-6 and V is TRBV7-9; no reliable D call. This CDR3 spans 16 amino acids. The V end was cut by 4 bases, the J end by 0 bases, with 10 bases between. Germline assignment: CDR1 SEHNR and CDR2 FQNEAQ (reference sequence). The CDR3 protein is CASSSGTFSGANVLTF. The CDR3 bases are TGTGCCAGCAGCTCCGGAACCTTCTCTGGGGCCAACGTCCTGACTTTC.

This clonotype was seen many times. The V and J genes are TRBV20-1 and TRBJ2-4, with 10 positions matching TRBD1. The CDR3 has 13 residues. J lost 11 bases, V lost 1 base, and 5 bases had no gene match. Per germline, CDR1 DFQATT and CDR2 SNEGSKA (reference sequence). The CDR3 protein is CSARVGTGALQYF. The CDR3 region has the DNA TGCAGTGCTAGAGTAGGGACAGGGGCTCTTCAGTACTTC.

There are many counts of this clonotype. The CDR3 region has the DNA TGTGCCATCAGTTCCCGGGAATTCTACGAGCAGTACGTC. Residues: CAISSREFYEQYV. The chain carries TRBV10-3 and TRBJ2-7; perhaps TRBD2 as D (5 bases). Per germline, CDR1 ENHRY and CDR2 SYGVKD. The CDR3 loop spans 13 amino acids. V was pared by 5 bases and J by 3 bases, with 11 bases between.

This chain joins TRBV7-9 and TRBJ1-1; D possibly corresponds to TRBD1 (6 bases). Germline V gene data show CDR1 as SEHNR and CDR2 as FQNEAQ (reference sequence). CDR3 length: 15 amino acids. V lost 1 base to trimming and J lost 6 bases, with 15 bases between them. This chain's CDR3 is CASSLGRGCDPEAFF. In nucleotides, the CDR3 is TGTGCCAGCAGCTTAGGGAGGGGGTGCGACCCTGAAGCTTTCTTT.

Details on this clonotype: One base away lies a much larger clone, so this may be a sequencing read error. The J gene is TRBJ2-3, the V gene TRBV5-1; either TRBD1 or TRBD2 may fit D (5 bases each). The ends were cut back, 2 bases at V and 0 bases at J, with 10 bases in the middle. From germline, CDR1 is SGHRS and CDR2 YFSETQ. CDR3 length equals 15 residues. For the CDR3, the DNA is TGCGCCAGCAGCTTCGGTCGGGACAGCACAGATACGCAGTATTTT. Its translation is CASSFGRDSTDTQYF. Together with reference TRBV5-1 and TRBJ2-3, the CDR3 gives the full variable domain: KAGVTQTPRYLIKTRGQQVTLSCSPISGHRSVSWYQQTPGQGLQFLFEYFSETQRNKGNFPGRFSGRQFSNSRSEMNVSTLELGDSALYLCASSFGRDSTDTQYFGPGTRLTVL.

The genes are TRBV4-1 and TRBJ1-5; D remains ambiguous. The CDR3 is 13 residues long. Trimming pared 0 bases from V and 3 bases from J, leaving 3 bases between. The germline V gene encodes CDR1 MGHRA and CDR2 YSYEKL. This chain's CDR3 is CASSQDNNQPQHF. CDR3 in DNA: TGCGCCAGCAGCCAAGATAACAATCAGCCCCAGCATTTT.

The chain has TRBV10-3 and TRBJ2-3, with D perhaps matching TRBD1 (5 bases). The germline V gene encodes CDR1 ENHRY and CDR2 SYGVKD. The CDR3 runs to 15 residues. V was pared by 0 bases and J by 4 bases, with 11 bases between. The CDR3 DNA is TGTGCCATCAGTGAGTCGGACAAGGCCGCAGATACGCAGTATTTT. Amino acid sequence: CAISESDKAADTQYF.

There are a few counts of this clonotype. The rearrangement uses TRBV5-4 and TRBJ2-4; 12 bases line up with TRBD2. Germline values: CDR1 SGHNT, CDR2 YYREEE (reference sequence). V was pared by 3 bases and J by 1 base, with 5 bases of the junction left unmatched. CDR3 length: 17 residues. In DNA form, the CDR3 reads TGTGCCAGCAGCTCGGGACTAGCGGGCGCTGCCAAAAACATTCAGTACTTC. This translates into CASSSGLAGAAKNIQYF. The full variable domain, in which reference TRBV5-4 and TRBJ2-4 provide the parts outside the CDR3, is ETGVTQSPTHLIKTRGQQVTLRCSSQSGHNTVSWYQQALGQGPQFIFQYYREEENGRGNFPPRFSGLQFPNYSSELNVNALELDDSALYLCASSSGLAGAAKNIQYFGAGTRLSVL.

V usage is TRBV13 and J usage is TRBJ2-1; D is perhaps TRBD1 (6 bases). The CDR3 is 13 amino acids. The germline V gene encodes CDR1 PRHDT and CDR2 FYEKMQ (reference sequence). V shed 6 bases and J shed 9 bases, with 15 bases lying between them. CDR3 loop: CASSGGSTAEQFF. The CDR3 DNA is TGTGCCAGCAGTGGGGGCAGTACGGCTGAGCAGTTCTTC.

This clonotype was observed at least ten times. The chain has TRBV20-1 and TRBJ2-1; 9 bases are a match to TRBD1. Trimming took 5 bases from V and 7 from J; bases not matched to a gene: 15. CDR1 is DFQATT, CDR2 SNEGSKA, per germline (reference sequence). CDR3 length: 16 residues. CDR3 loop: CSAPSPGQGFSNEQFF. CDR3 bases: TGCAGTGCTCCTTCTCCGGGACAGGGTTTTAGTAATGAGCAGTTCTTC.

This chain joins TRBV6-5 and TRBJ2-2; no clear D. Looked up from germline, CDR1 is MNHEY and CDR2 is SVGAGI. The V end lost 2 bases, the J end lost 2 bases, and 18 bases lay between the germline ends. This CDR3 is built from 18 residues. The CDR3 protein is CASSYLILGGPNTGELFF. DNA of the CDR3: TGTGCCAGCAGTTACCTTATCTTGGGCGGTCCAAACACCGGGGAGCTGTTTTTT.

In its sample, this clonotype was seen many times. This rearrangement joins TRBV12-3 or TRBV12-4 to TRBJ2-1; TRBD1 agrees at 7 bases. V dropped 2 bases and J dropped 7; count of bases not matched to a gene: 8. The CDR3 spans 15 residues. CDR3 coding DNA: TGTGCCAGCAGTTTATTAGGACAGGTGACGAATGAGCAGTTCTTC. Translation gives CASSLLGQVTNEQFF.

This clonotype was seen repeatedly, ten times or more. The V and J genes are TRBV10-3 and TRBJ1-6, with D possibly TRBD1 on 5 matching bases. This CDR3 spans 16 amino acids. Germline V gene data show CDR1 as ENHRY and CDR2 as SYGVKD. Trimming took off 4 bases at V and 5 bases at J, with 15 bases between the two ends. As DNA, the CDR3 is TGTGCCATCAGTGCCCACCCGACAGAGAATAATTCACCCCTCCACTTT. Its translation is CAISAHPTENNSPLHF.

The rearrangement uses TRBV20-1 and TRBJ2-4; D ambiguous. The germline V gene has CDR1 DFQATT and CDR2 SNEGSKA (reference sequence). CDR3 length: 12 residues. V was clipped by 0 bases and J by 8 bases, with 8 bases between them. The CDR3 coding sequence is TGCAGTGCTAGAGAGGGCAGTGACATTCAGTACTTC. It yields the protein CSAREGSDIQYF.

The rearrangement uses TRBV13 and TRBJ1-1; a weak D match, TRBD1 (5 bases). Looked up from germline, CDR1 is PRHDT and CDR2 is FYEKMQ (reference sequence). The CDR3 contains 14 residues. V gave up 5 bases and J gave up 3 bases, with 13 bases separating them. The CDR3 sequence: CASSRDLRDTEAFF. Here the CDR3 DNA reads TGTGCCAGCAGCAGGGACTTGCGTGACACTGAAGCTTTCTTT.

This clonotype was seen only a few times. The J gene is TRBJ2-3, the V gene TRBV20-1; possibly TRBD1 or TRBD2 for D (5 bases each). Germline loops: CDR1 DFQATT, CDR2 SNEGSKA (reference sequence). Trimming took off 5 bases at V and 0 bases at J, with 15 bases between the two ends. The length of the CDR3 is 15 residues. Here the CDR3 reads CSASGTDPSTDTQYF. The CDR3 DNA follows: TGCAGTGCTTCCGGGACCGATCCTAGCACAGATACGCAGTATTTT.

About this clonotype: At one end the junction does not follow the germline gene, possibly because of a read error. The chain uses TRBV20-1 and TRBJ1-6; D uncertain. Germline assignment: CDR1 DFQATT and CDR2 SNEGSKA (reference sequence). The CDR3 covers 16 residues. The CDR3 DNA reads TGCTGTGCTAGAGGGAAAGTAGGCGCGGTGAATTCACCCCTCCACTTT. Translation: CCARGKVGAVNSPLHF.